This is a list of T cell receptor beta chains from one sample in a study of T cells in Graves' hyperthyroidism and ophthalmopathy. TCRdb called the multiplex PCR reads again in MiXCR, with one record for every CDR3 protein. The sample has about 350,000 distinct CDR3 sequences; 15% to 20% are singletons. The material sequenced was blood. These receptors originate from a woman aged 40 to 50 with Graves' ophthalmopathy. Both conserved end residues are part of each CDR3. A D gene is named only where the DNA matches it firmly. Clone size is stated in some rows and not others, as once, few, many or a class when expanded.

>.|TRBJ1-6|TRBV2|TRBD1
TGTGCCAGCAGGGGACAGGGGAATAATTCACCCCTCCACTTT
CASRGQGNNSPLHF
>.|TRBJ2-7|TRBV27|.
TGTGCCAGCAGTTTATCAGGGGGCGGGAGCGAGCAGTACTTC
CASSLSGGGSEQYF
>many|TRBJ2-5|TRBV20-1|.
TGCAGTGCTAGCCCATGGGCGATGGAGACCCAGTACTTC
CSASPWAMETQYF
>many|TRBJ1-1|TRBV28|.
TGTGCCAGCACCCAGGCGGAAACTGAAGCTTTCTTT
CASTQAETEAFF
>many|TRBJ2-2|TRBV10-3|.
TGTGCCATCATGGGACATACCACCGGGGAGCTGTTTTTT
CAIMGHTTGELFF
>.|TRBJ1-1|TRBV6-1|.
TGTGCCAGCAGCCGAGTGAGGGATAGTGAAGCTTTCTTT
CASSRVRDSEAFF
>once|TRBJ2-7|TRBV28|.
TGTGCCAGCAGATTGAGAAGCCCCGACGAGCAGTACTTC
CASRLRSPDEQYF
>many|TRBJ2-7|TRBV24-1|.
TGTGCCACCAGTGATCCTGGGACTCCTACGCCCTACGAGCAGTACTTC
CATSDPGTPTPYEQYF
>many|TRBJ2-7|TRBV6-2/TRBV6-3|TRBD1
TGTGCCAGCAGAGTACCAGGGGGCTCCTACGAGCAGTACTTC
CASRVPGGSYEQYF
>many|TRBJ2-7|TRBV6-1|.
TGTGCCGGCGGGGCCTACGAGCAGTACTTC
CAGGAYEQYF
>.|TRBJ2-7|TRBV11-2|.
TGTGCCAGCAGCGCGGGACGGAACGAGCAGTACTTC
CASSAGRNEQYF
>.|TRBJ2-2|TRBV6-2/TRBV6-3|TRBD2
TGTTCCAGCAGTTACCGACTAGCAGGAGGCCGAAACACCGGGGAGCTGTTTTTT
CSSSYRLAGGRNTGELFF
>many|TRBJ1-1|TRBV28|TRBD1
TGTGCCAGCAGGGACTACAGGGGCCGGAACACTGAAGCTTTCTTT
CASRDYRGRNTEAFF
>many|TRBJ1-5|TRBV28|.
TGTGCCAGCAGTTTACCCCCATGGGATAGTCAGCCCCAGCATTTT
CASSLPPWDSQPQHF
>many|TRBJ2-6|TRBV4-3|.
TGCGCCAGCAGCCAAGAGGGCTTCTCTGGGGCCAACGTCCTGACTTTC
CASSQEGFSGANVLTF
>many|TRBJ2-7|TRBV28|TRBD2
TGTGCCAGCAGTTTACTAGCGGGAGTTTTCTACGAGCAGTACTTC
CASSLLAGVFYEQYF
>many|TRBJ2-7|TRBV19|.
TGTGCCAGTAGATACGAGGACCTTGGTTCCTACGAGCAGTACTTC
CASRYEDLGSYEQYF
>many|TRBJ1-5|TRBV6-2/TRBV6-3|.
TGTGCCAGCAGTTACCCGGGAATGTTGAATCAGCCCCAGCATTTT
CASSYPGMLNQPQHF
>many|TRBJ2-7|TRBV30|.
TGTGCCTGGAGTGCCCCCGTGCAATGGTACGAGCAGTACTTC
CAWSAPVQWYEQYF
>many|TRBJ2-7|TRBV6-1|.
TGTGCCAGCAGTGAAGGTGGGGGGACCTACTCCTACGAGCAGTACTTC
CASSEGGGTYSYEQYF
>many|TRBJ2-7|TRBV7-3|.
TGTGCCAGCAGCTTACAGGGTTACAGCGAGCAGTACTTC
CASSLQGYSEQYF
>.|TRBJ1-3|TRBV7-9|.
TGTGCCAGCAGCAAGGGACCTAAAAACACCATATATTTT
CASSKGPKNTIYF
>.|TRBJ2-6|TRBV6-2/TRBV6-3|.
TGTGCCAGCAGTCACAGAGGCTCTGGGGCCAACGTCCTGACTTTC
CASSHRGSGANVLTF
>many|TRBJ2-7|TRBV6-2/TRBV6-3|.
TGTGCCAGCAGTCATTTAGCTGCCGAGCAGTACTTC
CASSHLAAEQYF
>many|TRBJ1-1|TRBV4-3|.
TGCGCCAGCAGCCAAGTCCGCTTTCCGGGACTCAGGGCTTTCTTT
CASSQVRFPGLRAFF
>.|TRBJ2-7|TRBV12-3/TRBV12-4|.
TGTGCCAGCAGTATGACAGAGGCCTCAGGCGAGCAGTACTTC
CASSMTEASGEQYF
>.|TRBJ1-2|TRBV6-1|TRBD1
TGTGCCAGCAGTGAAAGGGGGCCAGGGTATGGCTACACCTTC
CASSERGPGYGYTF
>many|TRBJ2-7|TRBV28|TRBD1
TGTGCCAGCAGTACCCCCCGGGACAGCTTTTCCTACGAGCAGTACTTC
CASSTPRDSFSYEQYF
>many|TRBJ2-7|TRBV11-2|.
TGTGCCAGCAGCTACGGGACAAACTACGAGCAGTACTTC
CASSYGTNYEQYF
>many|TRBJ2-6|TRBV27|.
TGTGCCAGCAGTTTATCGTACTCTGGGGCCAACGTCCTGACTTTC
CASSLSYSGANVLTF
>many|TRBJ2-5|TRBV6-5|TRBD1
TGTGCCAGCAGGCGGACAGGCGGCGTCGAGACCCAGTACTTC
CASRRTGGVETQYF
>.|TRBJ2-7|TRBV5-1|.
TGCGCCAGCAGCCCTGAAGGCCCCTACGAGCAGTACTTC
CASSPEGPYEQYF